Below are 21 T cell receptor beta chains sequenced from a single sample in a study of follicular helper T cells after annual influenza vaccination. Time point in this sample: 2014-2015 season, pre-vaccination. TCRdb's copy holds only in-frame clones and misses some; the assay was immunoSEQ multiplex PCR. The sample carries some 11,000 clones, roughly 80% recorded once. Material: CXCR5- memory CD4+ T cells sorted from blood, obtained on the day of influenza vaccination. These receptors all stem from an adult who received the influenza vaccine.

The chain links TRBV28 to TRBJ2-6; D might be TRBD1 (6 bases). Deletions cut 4 bases from V and 2 bases from J, with 9 bases between. CDR3 length: 15 residues. Germline V lookup: CDR1 MDHEN, CDR2 SYDVKM. This chain's CDR3 is CASSSPGAGANVLTF. In DNA, the CDR3 is TGTGCCAGCAGTTCCCCAGGGGCTGGGGCCAACGTCCTGACTTTC.

The gene calls are TRBV30 and TRBJ2-5, with 9 positions matching TRBD2. With 6 bases clipped from V and 5 bases from J, the junction kept 10 bases outside the gene matches. Germline CDR1 and CDR2: GTSNPN and SVGIG (reference sequence). The CDR3 runs to 14 residues. The CDR3 is CACRLAAVHETQYF. CDR3 nucleotides: TGTGCCTGTCGACTAGCGGCAGTTCACGAGACCCAGTACTTC.

This chain uses TRBV7-3 with TRBJ2-1; D is undetermined. CDR1 SGHTA and CDR2 FQGTGA come from the germline V gene. The V end was cut by 2 bases, the J end by 0 bases, with 11 bases between. The CDR3 contains 16 residues. The CDR3 coding sequence is TGTGCCAGCAGCTTAGGAGCGCCTAGCTCCTACAATGAGCAGTTCTTC. Its protein is CASSLGAPSSYNEQFF.

The chain recombines TRBV6-6 with TRBJ2-5; 8 nucleotides line up with TRBD2. Germline V lookup: CDR1 MNHNY, CDR2 SVGAGI (reference sequence). This CDR3 is 13 amino acids long. V was clipped by 6 bases and J by 5 bases; unmatched bases: 5. CDR3 sequence: CASRQPGGETQYF. The CDR3 bases are TGTGCCAGCAGGCAACCGGGGGGGGAGACCCAGTACTTC.

The rearrangement joins TRBV6-6 to TRBJ2-7; D possibly corresponds to TRBD1 (6 bases). Trimming cost V 7 bases and J 4 bases, with 17 bases left between them. Germline assignment: CDR1 MNHNY and CDR2 SVGAGI (reference sequence). The CDR3 contains 14 residues. The CDR3 is CASISVGRGYEQYF. The CDR3 DNA sequence: TGTGCCAGCATCAGCGTTGGCAGGGGATACGAGCAGTACTTC.

The chain employs TRBV28 and TRBJ1-5, with TRBD1 matching 9 bases. J was trimmed by 3 bases and V by 2 bases; bases with no gene match: 5. CDR1 and CDR2 from the germline V gene are MDHEN and SYDVKM. The CDR3 loop spans 16 amino acids. The CDR3 DNA follows: TGTGCCAGCAGTTTAGCGGGACAGGGTTCCAATCAGCCCCAGCATTTT. Amino acid sequence: CASSLAGQGSNQPQHF. The whole variable domain, remainder taken from reference TRBV28 and TRBJ1-5, is DVKVTQSSRYLVKRTGEKVFLECVQDMDHENMFWYRQDPGLGLRLIYFSYDVKMKEKGDIPEGYSVSREKKERFSLILESASTNQTSMYLCASSLAGQGSNQPQHFGDGTRLSIL.

V is TRBV11-2 and J is TRBJ2-2, with 7 nucleotides matching TRBD2. Germline trimming cut 5 bases from V and 4 bases from J; bases unmatched to any gene: 13. Germline CDR1 reads SGHAT; CDR2 reads FQNNGV. The CDR3 sequence is 17 residues long. The CDR3 nucleotides are TGTGCCAGCAGCCCACGGAGGCTAGCGGTAACCACCGGGGAGCTGTTTTTT. This codes for CASSPRRLAVTTGELFF.

CDR3 in amino acids: CAWIRQGGGYEQYF. The DNA of the CDR3 is TGTGCCTGGATCCGACAGGGTGGGGGCTACGAGCAGTACTTC. This chain connects TRBV30 to TRBJ2-7; 7 bases fit TRBD1. The CDR3 extends over 14 amino acids. Trimming cost V 4 bases and J 3 bases; bases outside gene matches: 9. Germline CDR1 and CDR2: GTSNPN and SVGIG (reference sequence).

V gene TRBV5-6 combines with J gene TRBJ1-4, with TRBD1 as a possible D gene (6 bases). Germline CDR1 is SGHDT and CDR2 is YYEEEE. The V and J ends lost 4 bases and 1 base respectively, with 8 bases between them. The CDR3 has 14 residues. Here the CDR3 DNA reads TGTGCCAGCAGCGCACAGGGAACTAATGAAAAACTGTTTTTT. It is translated as CASSAQGTNEKLFF.

The genes are TRBV7-2 and TRBJ2-6, with D perhaps given as TRBD1 or TRBD2 (6 bases each). This CDR3 contains 16 residues. V was cut by 11 bases and J by 0 bases, with 17 bases left in between. The germline CDR1 and CDR2 sequences are SGHTA and FQGNSA. This CDR3 reads CALRTGAFSGANVLTF. DNA of the CDR3: TGTGCCCTCCGAACGGGGGCCTTCTCTGGGGCCAACGTCCTGACTTTC. Supplemented by reference TRBV7-2 and TRBJ2-6, the full variable domain reads GAGVSQSPSNKVTEKGKDVELRCDPISGHTALYWYRQSLGQGLEFLIYFQGNSAPDKSGLPSDRFSAERTGGSVSTLTIQRTQQEDSAVYLCALRTGAFSGANVLTFGAGSRLTVL.

The chain employs TRBV21-1 and TRBJ1-1; the D call of TRBD1 is as the table states it, not checked on the DNA. TRBV21-1 is a pseudogene segment. The CDR3 is made up of 13 amino acids. CDR3 DNA sequence: TGTGCCAGCAGCGAGCACAGGTTACAGGAAGCTTTCTTT. Encoded protein: CASSEHRLQEAFF.

The chain uses TRBV7-9 and TRBJ2-3; D is uncertain. V was shortened by 5 bases and J by 1 base, with 7 bases between the two germline ends. Germline values: CDR1 SEHNR, CDR2 FQNEAQ (reference sequence). The length of the CDR3 is 13 residues. The CDR3 is CASSLQGTDTQYF. Written as DNA, the CDR3 is TGTGCCAGCAGCCTCCAAGGCACAGATACGCAGTATTTT.

V usage is TRBV7-2 and J usage is TRBJ2-4; D not certain. The ends were cut back, 5 bases at V and 1 base at J, with 15 bases in the middle. Per the germline V gene, CDR1 is SGHTA and CDR2 is FQGNSA. This CDR3 is 16 amino acids long. The CDR3 loop is CASSLAALGAKNIQYF. The CDR3 DNA follows: TGTGCCAGCAGCCTCGCGGCCCTGGGGGCCAAAAACATTCAGTACTTC.

J is TRBJ2-2 and V is TRBV11-3, with D unresolved. Per germline, CDR1 SGHNT and CDR2 YENEEA. The V end was cut by 2 bases, the J end by 3 bases, with 4 bases between. The CDR3 is 13 amino acids. The CDR3 sequence: CASSLRDTGELFF. CDR3 in DNA: TGTGCCAGCAGCTTAAGGGACACCGGGGAGCTGTTTTTT.

In its sample, this clone was seen once. The CDR3 region has the DNA TGTGCCAGCAGCCCACAGACAGGGGAGGGGACCCAGTACTTC. This gives the protein CASSPQTGEGTQYF. The chain uses TRBV7-2 and TRBJ2-5; perhaps TRBD1 as D (8 bases). CDR3 length: 14 residues. V was pared by 5 bases and J by 7 bases, with 17 bases between. CDR1 is SGHTA, CDR2 FQGNSA, per germline.

This clone was counted once. V is TRBV6-5 and J is TRBJ1-2; 9 bases match TRBD1. J gave up 4 bases and V 4 bases, and 10 bases lay outside the gene matches. This CDR3 has 16 residues. The germline CDR1 and CDR2 sequences are MNHEY and SVGAGI. CDR3 protein: CASSSPTGGRGYGYTF. DNA of the CDR3: TGTGCCAGCAGTTCTCCTACAGGGGGCCGGGGCTATGGCTACACCTTC.

J is TRBJ2-1 and V is TRBV4-3; 11 bases line up with TRBD2. The CDR3 loop spans 17 amino acids. The germline V gene encodes CDR1 LGHNA and CDR2 YSLEER. V was pared by 1 base and J by 5 bases, with 7 bases of the junction left unmatched. CDR3 DNA: TGCGCCAGCAGCCAAGCCTCTTTAGCGGGGGGGAACAATGAGCAGTTCTTC. Translation: CASSQASLAGGNNEQFF.

The chain links TRBV7-9 to TRBJ1-4, with 8 bases that match TRBD1. This CDR3 has 16 residues. V was pared by 5 bases and J by 2 bases, with 7 bases of the junction left unmatched. The germline V gene encodes CDR1 SEHNR and CDR2 FQNEAQ (reference sequence). CDR3 sequence (DNA): TGTGCCAGCAGCGGAGGACAGGGCATGACTAATGAAAAACTGTTTTTT. Its translation: CASSGGQGMTNEKLFF.

The genes are TRBV6-5 and TRBJ2-1; D is possibly TRBD1 (7 bases). The CDR3 loop spans 13 amino acids. CDR1 and CDR2 (germline): MNHEY, SVGAGI. The CDR3 here is CATRWQGGNEQFF. DNA of the CDR3: TGTGCTACCCGGTGGCAGGGGGGAAATGAGCAGTTCTTC.

This chain uses TRBV6-6 with TRBJ2-1; TRBD1 matches 7 bases. J was trimmed by 15 bases and V by 2 bases; bases with no gene match: 13. CDR3 size: 14 residues. Per the germline V gene, CDR1 is MNHNY and CDR2 is SVGAGI (reference sequence). This chain's CDR3 is CASSYNPYDRALFF. CDR3 sequence (DNA): TGTGCCAGCAGTTACAACCCCTATGACAGGGCTCTGTTCTTC.

V and J are TRBV7-2 and TRBJ2-5, with 10 bases matching TRBD2. V gave up 1 base and J gave up 6 bases; unmatched junction bases: 5. Germline CDR1 reads SGHTA; CDR2 reads FQGNSA. The CDR3 covers 15 residues. CDR3 sequence (DNA): TGTGCCAGCAGCTTAGAAGGTAGCGGGAGGAAGACCCAGTACTTC. It yields the protein CASSLEGSGRKTQYF.